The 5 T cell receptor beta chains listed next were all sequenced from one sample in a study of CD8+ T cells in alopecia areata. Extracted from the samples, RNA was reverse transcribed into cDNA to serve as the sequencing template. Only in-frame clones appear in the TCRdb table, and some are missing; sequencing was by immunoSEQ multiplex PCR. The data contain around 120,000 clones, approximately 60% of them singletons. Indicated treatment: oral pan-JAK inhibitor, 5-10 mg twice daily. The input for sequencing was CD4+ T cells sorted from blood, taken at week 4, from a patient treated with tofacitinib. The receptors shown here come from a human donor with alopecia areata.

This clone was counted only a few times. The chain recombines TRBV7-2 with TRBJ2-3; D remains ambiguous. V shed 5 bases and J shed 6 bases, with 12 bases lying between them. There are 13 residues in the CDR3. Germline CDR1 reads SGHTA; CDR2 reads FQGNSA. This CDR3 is CASSPGVMDTQYF. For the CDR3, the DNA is TGTGCCAGCAGCCCTGGAGTTATGGATACGCAGTATTTT.

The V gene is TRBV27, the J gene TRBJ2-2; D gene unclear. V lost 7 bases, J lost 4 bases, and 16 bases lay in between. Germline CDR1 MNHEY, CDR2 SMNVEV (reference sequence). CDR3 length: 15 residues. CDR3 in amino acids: CASNNERGGTGELFF. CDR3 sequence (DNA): TGTGCCAGCAATAACGAGAGAGGTGGCACCGGGGAGCTGTTTTTT.

The CDR3 nucleotides are TGTGCCAGCAGCTTAAAGGCGGCAGGGTCGGACACTGAAGCTTTCTTT. Its translation is CASSLKAAGSDTEAFF. This rearrangement joins TRBV7-6 to TRBJ1-1; D might be TRBD1 (5 bases). V was clipped by 2 bases and J by 3 bases, with 16 bases between them. CDR3 size: 16 residues. In germline, CDR1 is SGHVS, CDR2 FNYEAQ.

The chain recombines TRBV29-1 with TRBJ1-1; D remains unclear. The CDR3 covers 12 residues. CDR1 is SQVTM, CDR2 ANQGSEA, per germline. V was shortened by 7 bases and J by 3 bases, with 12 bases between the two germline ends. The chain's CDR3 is CSALPGDTEAFF. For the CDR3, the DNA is TGCAGCGCGCTTCCCGGCGACACTGAAGCTTTCTTT. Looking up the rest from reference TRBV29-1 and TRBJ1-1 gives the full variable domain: SAVISQKPSRDICQRGTSLTIQCQVDSQVTMMFWYRQQPGQSLTLIATANQGSEATYESGFVIDKFPISRPNLTFSTLTVSNMSPEDSSIYLCSALPGDTEAFFGQGTRLTVV.

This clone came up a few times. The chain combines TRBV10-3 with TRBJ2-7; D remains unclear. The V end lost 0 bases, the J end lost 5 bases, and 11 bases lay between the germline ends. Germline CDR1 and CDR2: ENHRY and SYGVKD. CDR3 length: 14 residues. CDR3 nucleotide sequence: TGTGCCATCAGTGAGTCGGGTAGGGATAACGAGCAGTACTTC. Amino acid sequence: CAISESGRDNEQYF.